A single sample is the source of the 16 T cell receptor beta chains below, sequenced in a study of beta chain features in type 1 diabetes. Expressed TCRB transcripts were sequenced, since all the RNA that had been isolated was reverse transcribed. TCRdb's copy holds only in-frame clones and misses some; the assay was immunoSEQ multiplex PCR. The sample holds approximately 250,000 clones, 9.6% seen once. What was sequenced was naive CD4+ T cells from blood. The receptors shown here come from a woman between 18 and 29 years old in good health.

This clone has just a few counts. The gene calls are TRBV7-9 and TRBJ2-1; the match to TRBD2 covers 12 bases. Losses at the gene ends were 6 bases for V and 9 bases for J; bases not matched to a gene: 9. This CDR3 has 15 residues. Germline values: CDR1 SEHNR, CDR2 FQNEAQ (reference sequence). Here the CDR3 reads CASSLLAGGTTEQFF. The CDR3 DNA follows: TGTGCCAGCAGTCTACTAGCGGGAGGTACCACTGAGCAGTTCTTC.

In its sample, this clone was seen a few times. This sequence joins TRBV5-1 and TRBJ1-1, with TRBD1 as a possible D gene (5 bases). Germline lookup yields CDR1 SGHRS and CDR2 YFSETQ. V lost 0 bases, J lost 4 bases, and 13 bases lay in between. CDR3 length: 15 residues. Written as DNA, the CDR3 is TGCGCCAGCAGCTTGGTCGGGCAGGGTGGCACTGAAGCTTTCTTT. This translates into CASSLVGQGGTEAFF. Full variable domain (rest looked up from reference TRBV5-1 and TRBJ1-1): KAGVTQTPRYLIKTRGQQVTLSCSPISGHRSVSWYQQTPGQGLQFLFEYFSETQRNKGNFPGRFSGRQFSNSRSEMNVSTLELGDSALYLCASSLVGQGGTEAFFGQGTRLTVV.

This clone was counted a few times. The rearrangement uses TRBV6-5 and TRBJ2-1; D is unclear. Between the trimmed V and J ends, which lost 5 bases and 0 bases, there was a span of 8 bases. This CDR3 contains 14 residues. Germline CDR1 reads MNHEY; CDR2 reads SVGAGI. The CDR3 here is CASSASSSYNEQFF. DNA of the CDR3: TGTGCCAGCAGTGCTTCCAGCTCCTACAATGAGCAGTTCTTC.

In this sample, this clone turned up a few times. The rearrangement links TRBV25-1 to TRBJ2-7; perhaps TRBD1 as D (5 bases). The CDR3 has 12 residues. Per the germline V gene, CDR1 is MGHDK and CDR2 is SYGVNS. Trimming took off 3 bases at V and 7 bases at J, with 10 bases between the two ends. The CDR3 sequence: CASSDPGLEQYF. DNA for the CDR3: TGTGCCAGCAGTGATCCAGGGCTGGAGCAGTACTTC.

This clone was seen a handful of times. In nucleotides, the CDR3 is TGTGCCAGCAGTTTACTAGCGGGTCTACAAGAGACCCAGTACTTC. Its protein is CASSLLAGLQETQYF. The chain links TRBV6-1 to TRBJ2-5; 9 nucleotides match TRBD2. The CDR3 consists of 15 residues. Germline V CDR1 and CDR2: MNHNS, SASEGT. The V and J ends lost 5 bases and 2 bases, in that order; junction bases with no gene match: 6.

This clone was seen more than once but under ten times. The CDR3: CAWSMGLLREGLGEQFF. The DNA of the CDR3 is TGTGCCTGGAGCATGGGTCTCTTGCGGGAGGGCCTTGGGGAGCAGTTCTTC. The chain links TRBV30 to TRBJ2-1; 9 nucleotides agree with TRBD2. CDR3 length: 17 amino acids. Germline V gene lookup returns CDR1 GTSNPN and CDR2 SVGIG (reference sequence). V lost 3 bases to trimming and J lost 10 bases; unmatched junction nucleotides: 19.

V and J are TRBV25-1 and TRBJ2-5; TRBD1 matches 9 bases. The end of the DNA fits TRBJ2-7 better, so the J call may be wrong. The CDR3 spans 15 residues. Germline V lookup: CDR1 MGHDK, CDR2 SYGVNS. CDR3 loop: CASIPGTGWIHEQYF. For the CDR3, the DNA is TGTGCCAGCATTCCCGGGACAGGGTGGATCCACGAGCAGTACTTC.

This clone was seen only a few times. The rearrangement joins TRBV11-2 to TRBJ1-1; TRBD1 agrees at 11 bases. The CDR3 runs 14 residues. Germline CDR1 SGHAT, CDR2 FQNNGV. With V trimmed by 5 bases and J by 4 bases, 3 bases remained unmatched. CDR3 amino acids: CASSRTGGPTEAFF. CDR3 nucleotides: TGTGCCAGCAGCCGGACAGGGGGCCCCACTGAAGCTTTCTTT.

This clone was recorded many times. This rearrangement joins TRBV13 to TRBJ2-1; D unclear. Per germline, CDR1 PRHDT and CDR2 FYEKMQ (reference sequence). This CDR3 region has 12 residues. V lost 1 base and J lost 8, with 6 bases in between. Here the CDR3 DNA reads TGTGCCAGCAGCTTAGTGAGTCATGAGCAGTTCTTC. Protein sequence: CASSLVSHEQFF.

V and J are TRBV6-1 and TRBJ2-7, with 11 bases that match TRBD2. With V trimmed by 6 bases and J by 1 base, 5 bases remained unmatched. The CDR3 consists of 15 residues. Germline CDR1 and CDR2: MNHNS and SASEGT. Here the CDR3 reads CASSSLAGGSYEQYF. In DNA, the CDR3 is TGTGCCAGCAGCAGTCTAGCGGGGGGTTCCTACGAGCAGTACTTC.

This chain connects TRBV18 to TRBJ1-1, with D perhaps matching TRBD1 (5 bases). The length of the CDR3 is 13 residues. Trimming pared 3 bases from V and 10 bases from J, leaving 15 bases between. Germline V gives CDR1 KGHSH, CDR2 LQKENI. The CDR3 loop is CASSPTEGYRAFF. CDR3 in DNA: TGTGCCAGCTCACCGACAGAAGGGTATCGAGCTTTCTTT.

This clone turned up a few times. V usage is TRBV9 and J usage is TRBJ2-1; the match to TRBD1 covers 7 bases. This CDR3 comprises 17 residues. Germline lookup yields CDR1 SGDLS and CDR2 YYNGEE. J gave up 3 bases and V 0 bases, and 9 bases lay outside the gene matches. CDR3 DNA sequence: TGTGCCAGCAGCGTAGCCCCGGACAGGCGGTTCTACAATGAGCAGTTCTTC. This codes for CASSVAPDRRFYNEQFF.

This clone occurred a few times. The chain couples TRBV30 to TRBJ2-7; 9 bases fit TRBD1. Germline V lookup: CDR1 GTSNPN, CDR2 SVGIG (reference sequence). The CDR3 has 13 amino acids. V was clipped by 5 bases and J by 3 bases; unmatched bases: 5. CDR3 sequence reads: CAWQRDRDYEQYF. The CDR3 nucleotides are TGTGCCTGGCAAAGGGACAGGGACTACGAGCAGTACTTC.

This clone was counted only a few times. The V gene is TRBV5-1, the J gene TRBJ2-3; 8 bases match TRBD2. The CDR3 runs 15 residues. The ends lost 5 bases at V and 3 bases at J; junction bases unmatched: 8. The germline gives CDR1 SGHRS, CDR2 YFSETQ. As DNA, the CDR3 is TGCGCCAGCAGATCAATGGGGACTAGGACAGATACGCAGTATTTT. Translation gives CASRSMGTRTDTQYF.

This clone was found a few times. Other DNA sequences in the same sample also yield this CDR3. The gene calls are TRBV10-3 and TRBJ1-1, with TRBD1 identical over 8 bases. Germline assignment: CDR1 ENHRY and CDR2 SYGVKD. This CDR3 is built from 14 residues. V dropped 4 bases and J dropped 1; count of bases not matched to a gene: 2. CDR3 loop: CAISGGTGNTEAFF. DNA for the CDR3: TGTGCCATCAGTGGGGGGACAGGGAACACTGAAGCTTTCTTT.

The table lists this clone with a few counts. V is TRBV2 and J is TRBJ2-1, with D possibly being TRBD2 (5 bases). This CDR3 contains 15 residues. Germline assignment: CDR1 SNHLY and CDR2 FYNNEI. The V end was cut by 2 bases, the J end by 2 bases, with 10 bases between. The CDR3 loop is CASSETGMTYNEQFF. DNA of the CDR3: TGTGCCAGCAGTGAAACCGGGATGACCTACAATGAGCAGTTCTTC.